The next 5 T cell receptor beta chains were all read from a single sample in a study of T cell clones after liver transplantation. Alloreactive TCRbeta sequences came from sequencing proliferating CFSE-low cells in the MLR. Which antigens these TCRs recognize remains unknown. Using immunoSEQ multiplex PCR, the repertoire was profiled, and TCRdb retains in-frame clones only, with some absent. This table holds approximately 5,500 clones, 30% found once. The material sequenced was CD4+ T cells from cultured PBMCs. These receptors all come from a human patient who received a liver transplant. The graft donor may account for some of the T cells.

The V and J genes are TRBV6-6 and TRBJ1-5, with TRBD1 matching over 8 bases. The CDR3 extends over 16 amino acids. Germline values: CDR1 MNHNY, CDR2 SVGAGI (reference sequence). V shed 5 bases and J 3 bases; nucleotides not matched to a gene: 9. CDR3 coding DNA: TGTGCCAGCAGTCCATACAGGGGGGGAGCCAATCAGCCCCAGCATTTT. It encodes CASSPYRGGANQPQHF.

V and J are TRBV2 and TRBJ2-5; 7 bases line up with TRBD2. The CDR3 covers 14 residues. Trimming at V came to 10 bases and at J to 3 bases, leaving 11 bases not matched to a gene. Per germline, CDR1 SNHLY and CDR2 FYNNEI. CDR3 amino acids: CATQRTSAKETQYF. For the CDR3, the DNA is TGTGCCACCCAGAGAACTAGCGCCAAAGAGACCCAGTACTTC.

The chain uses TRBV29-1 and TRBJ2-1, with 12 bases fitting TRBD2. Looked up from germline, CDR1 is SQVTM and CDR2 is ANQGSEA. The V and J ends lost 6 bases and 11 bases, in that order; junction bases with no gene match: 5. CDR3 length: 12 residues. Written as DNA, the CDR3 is TGCAGCGTCCAGACTAGCGGGAGAAAGCAGTTCTTC. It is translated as CSVQTSGRKQFF.

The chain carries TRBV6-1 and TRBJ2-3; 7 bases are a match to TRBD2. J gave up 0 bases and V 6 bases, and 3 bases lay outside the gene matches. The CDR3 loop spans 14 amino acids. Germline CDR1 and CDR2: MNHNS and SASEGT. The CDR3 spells CASRIGGSTDTQYF. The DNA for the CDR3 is TGTGCCAGCAGAATCGGGGGGAGCACAGATACGCAGTATTTT.

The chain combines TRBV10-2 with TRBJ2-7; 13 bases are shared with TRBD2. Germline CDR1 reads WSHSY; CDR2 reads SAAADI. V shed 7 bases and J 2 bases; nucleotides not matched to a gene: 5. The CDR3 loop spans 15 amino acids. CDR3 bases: TGCGCCAGCATGCCTGGGACTAGCGGGGCCTACGAGCAGTACTTC. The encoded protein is CASMPGTSGAYEQYF.